A single T cell receptor beta chain is shown here with its context. The data stem from a study of blood T cell repertoires in COVID-19. Assay used: immunoSEQ multiplex PCR; TCRdb lists only in-frame clones, some missing. The top ten clones hold roughly 6% of a sample with 85,000 to 130,000 clones, around nine tenths of them seen once. Deletions cut 0 bases from V and 15 bases from J, with 18 bases between. The CDR3 is 13 amino acids. The germline V gene encodes CDR1 GTSNPN and CDR2 SVGIG (reference sequence). This receptor was taken from a human donor in a cohort sampled during active COVID-19. This chain uses TRBV30 with TRBJ2-1; D possibly corresponds to TRBD1 (5 bases). Sequenced sample: peripheral blood. The CDR3 DNA is TGTGCCTGGAGTGTAACGGGCGGACAAATCTCGTTCTTC. Translated: CAWSVTGGQISFF.